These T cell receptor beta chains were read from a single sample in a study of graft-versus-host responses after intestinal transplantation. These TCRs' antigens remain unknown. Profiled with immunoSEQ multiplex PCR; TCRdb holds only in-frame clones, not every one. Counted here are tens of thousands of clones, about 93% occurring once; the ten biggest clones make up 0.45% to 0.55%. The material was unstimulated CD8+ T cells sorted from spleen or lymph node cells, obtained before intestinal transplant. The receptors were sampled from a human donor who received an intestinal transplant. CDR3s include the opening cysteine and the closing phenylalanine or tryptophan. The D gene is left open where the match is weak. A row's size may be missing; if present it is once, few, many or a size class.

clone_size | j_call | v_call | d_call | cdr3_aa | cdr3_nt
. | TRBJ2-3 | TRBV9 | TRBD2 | CASSVIHSGGGADTQYF | TGTGCCAGCAGCGTAATACATAGCGGGGGGGGCGCAGATACGCAGTATTTT
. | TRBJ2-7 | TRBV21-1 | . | CASSNCGRQGSYEQYF | TGTGCCAGCAGCAATTGCGGGAGACAGGGGTCCTACGAGCAGTACTTC
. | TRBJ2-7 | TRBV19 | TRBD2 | CASSGTSGSYEQYF | TGTGCCAGTTCAGGGACTAGCGGGAGCTACGAGCAGTACTTC
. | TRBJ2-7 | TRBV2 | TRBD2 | CASSDGSGSSYEQYF | TGTGCCAGCAGTGATGGTAGCGGGAGCTCCTACGAGCAGTACTTC
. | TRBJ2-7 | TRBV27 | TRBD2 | CASSFLAGVYEQYF | TGTGCCAGCAGTTTTCTAGCGGGAGTTTACGAGCAGTACTTC
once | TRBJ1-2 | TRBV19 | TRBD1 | CASSTGTAYGYTF | TGTGCCAGTAGTACCGGGACAGCATATGGCTACACCTTC
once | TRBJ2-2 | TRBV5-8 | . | CASSLVESIDAGLLGELFF | TGTGCCAGCAGCTTAGTAGAGTCTATTGACGCGGGGCTGCTCGGGGAGCTGTTTTTT
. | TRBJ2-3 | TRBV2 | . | CASIAGITDTQYF | TGTGCCAGCATTGCAGGGATAACAGATACGCAGTATTTT
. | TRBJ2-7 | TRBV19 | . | CASSISEGSEQYF | TGTGCCAGTAGTATCTCGGAGGGGAGCGAGCAGTACTTC
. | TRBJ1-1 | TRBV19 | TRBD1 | CASSLQGANTEAFF | TGTGCCAGTAGTCTCCAGGGGGCTAACACTGAAGCTTTCTTT
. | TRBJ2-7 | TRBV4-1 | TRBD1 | CASSHGGDRESYEQYF | TGCGCCAGCAGCCATGGAGGGGACAGGGAGTCCTACGAGCAGTACTTC
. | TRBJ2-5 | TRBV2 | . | CASSEFVGGAETQYF | TGTGCCAGCAGCGAATTTGTAGGCGGGGCAGAGACCCAGTACTTC
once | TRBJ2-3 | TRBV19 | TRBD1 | CASRYAGGSTDTQYF | TGTGCCAGTAGGTATGCAGGGGGAAGCACAGATACGCAGTATTTT
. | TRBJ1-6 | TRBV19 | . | CASSGFGLGSPLHF | TGTGCCAGTAGTGGGTTCGGGTTGGGTTCACCCCTCCACTTT